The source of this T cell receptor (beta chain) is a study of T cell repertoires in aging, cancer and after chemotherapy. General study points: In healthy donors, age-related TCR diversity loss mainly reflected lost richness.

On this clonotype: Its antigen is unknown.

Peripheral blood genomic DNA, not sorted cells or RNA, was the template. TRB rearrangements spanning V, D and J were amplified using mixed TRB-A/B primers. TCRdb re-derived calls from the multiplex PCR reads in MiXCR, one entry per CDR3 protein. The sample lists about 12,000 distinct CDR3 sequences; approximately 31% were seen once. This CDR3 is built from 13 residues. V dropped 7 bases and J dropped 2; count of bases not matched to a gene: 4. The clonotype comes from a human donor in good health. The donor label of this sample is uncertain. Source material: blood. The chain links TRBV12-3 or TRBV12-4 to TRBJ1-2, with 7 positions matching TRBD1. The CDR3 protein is CASTGQANYGYTF. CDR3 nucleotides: TGTGCCAGCACCGGACAGGCCAACTATGGCTACACCTTC.